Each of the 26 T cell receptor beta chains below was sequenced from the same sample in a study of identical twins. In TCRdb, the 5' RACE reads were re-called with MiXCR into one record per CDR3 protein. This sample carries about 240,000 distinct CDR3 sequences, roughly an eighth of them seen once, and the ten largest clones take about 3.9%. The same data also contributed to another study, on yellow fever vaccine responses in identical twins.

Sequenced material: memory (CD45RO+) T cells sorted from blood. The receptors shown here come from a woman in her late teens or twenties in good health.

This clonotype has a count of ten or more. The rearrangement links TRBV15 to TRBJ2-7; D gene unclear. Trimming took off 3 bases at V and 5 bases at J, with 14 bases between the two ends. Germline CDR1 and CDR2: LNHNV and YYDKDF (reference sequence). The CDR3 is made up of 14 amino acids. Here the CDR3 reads CATSSGYQGNEQYF. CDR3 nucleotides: TGTGCCACCAGCAGTGGGTACCAAGGGAACGAGCAGTACTTC.

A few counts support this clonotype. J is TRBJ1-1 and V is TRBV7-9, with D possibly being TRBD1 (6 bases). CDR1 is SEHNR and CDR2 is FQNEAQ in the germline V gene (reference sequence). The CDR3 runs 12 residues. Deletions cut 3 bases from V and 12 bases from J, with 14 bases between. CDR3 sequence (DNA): TGTGCCAGCAGCTTCGGCGGGGGCGAGTCTTTCTTT. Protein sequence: CASSFGGGESFF.

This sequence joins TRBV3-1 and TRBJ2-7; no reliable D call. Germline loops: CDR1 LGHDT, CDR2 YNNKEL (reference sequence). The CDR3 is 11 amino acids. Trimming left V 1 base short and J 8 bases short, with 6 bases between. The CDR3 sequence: CASSQVGQQYF. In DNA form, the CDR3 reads TGTGCCAGCAGCCAAGTAGGGCAGCAGTACTTC.

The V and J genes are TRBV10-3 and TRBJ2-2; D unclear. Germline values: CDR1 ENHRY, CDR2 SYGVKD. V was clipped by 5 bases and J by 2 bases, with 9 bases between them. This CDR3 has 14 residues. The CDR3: CAISRDFNTGELFF. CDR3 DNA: TGTGCCATCAGTCGCGACTTCAACACCGGGGAGCTGTTTTTT.

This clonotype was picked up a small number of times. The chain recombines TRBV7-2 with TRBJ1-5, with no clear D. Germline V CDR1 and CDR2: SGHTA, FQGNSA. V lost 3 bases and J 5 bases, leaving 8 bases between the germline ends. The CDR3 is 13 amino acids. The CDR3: CASSLHGDQPQHF. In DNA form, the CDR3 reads TGTGCCAGCAGCTTGCACGGTGATCAGCCCCAGCATTTT.

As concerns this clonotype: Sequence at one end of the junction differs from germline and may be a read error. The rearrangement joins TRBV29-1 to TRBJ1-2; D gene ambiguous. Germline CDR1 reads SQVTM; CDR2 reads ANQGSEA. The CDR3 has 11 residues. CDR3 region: CSVEDGNGYTF. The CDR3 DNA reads TGCAGCGTGGAAGACGGTAATGGCTACACCTTC.

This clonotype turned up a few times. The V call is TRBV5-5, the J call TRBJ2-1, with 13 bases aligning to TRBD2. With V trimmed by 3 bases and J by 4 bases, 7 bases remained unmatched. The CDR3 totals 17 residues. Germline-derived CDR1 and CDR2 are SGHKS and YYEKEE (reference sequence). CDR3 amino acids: CASSSLLAGGKYNEQFF. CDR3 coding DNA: TGTGCCAGCAGCTCCTTACTAGCGGGGGGGAAATACAATGAGCAGTTCTTC.

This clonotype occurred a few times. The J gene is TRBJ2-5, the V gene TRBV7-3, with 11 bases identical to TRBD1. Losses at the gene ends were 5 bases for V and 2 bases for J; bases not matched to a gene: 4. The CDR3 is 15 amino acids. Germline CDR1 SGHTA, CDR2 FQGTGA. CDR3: CASSLGDRGQETQYF. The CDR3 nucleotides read TGTGCCAGCAGCCTGGGGGACAGGGGGCAAGAGACCCAGTACTTC.

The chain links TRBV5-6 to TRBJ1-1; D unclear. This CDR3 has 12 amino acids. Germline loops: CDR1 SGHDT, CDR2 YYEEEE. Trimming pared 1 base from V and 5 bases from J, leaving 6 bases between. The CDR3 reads CASSLQITEAFF. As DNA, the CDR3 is TGTGCCAGCAGCTTGCAAATAACTGAAGCTTTCTTT.

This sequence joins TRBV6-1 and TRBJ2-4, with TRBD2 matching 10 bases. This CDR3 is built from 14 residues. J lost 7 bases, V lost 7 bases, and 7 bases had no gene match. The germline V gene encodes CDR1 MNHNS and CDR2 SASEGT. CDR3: CASKESSGSNIQYF. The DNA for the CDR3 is TGTGCCAGCAAAGAATCTAGCGGGAGCAACATTCAGTACTTC.

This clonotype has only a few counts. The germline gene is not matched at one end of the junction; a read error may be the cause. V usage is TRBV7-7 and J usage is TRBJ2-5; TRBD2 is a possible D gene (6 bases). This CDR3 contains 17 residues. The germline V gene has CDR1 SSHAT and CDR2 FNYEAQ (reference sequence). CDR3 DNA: TGTGCTAGCAGCTTGCCCCGGGACTCACGGGGGAAAGAGACCCAGTACTTC. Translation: CASSLPRDSRGKETQYF.

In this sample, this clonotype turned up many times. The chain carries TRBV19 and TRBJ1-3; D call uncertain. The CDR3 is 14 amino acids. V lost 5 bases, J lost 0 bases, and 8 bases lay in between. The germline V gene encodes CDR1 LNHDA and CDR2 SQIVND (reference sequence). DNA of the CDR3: TGTGCCAGTAGTCGCCGATCCTCTGGAAACACCATATATTTT. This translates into CASSRRSSGNTIYF.

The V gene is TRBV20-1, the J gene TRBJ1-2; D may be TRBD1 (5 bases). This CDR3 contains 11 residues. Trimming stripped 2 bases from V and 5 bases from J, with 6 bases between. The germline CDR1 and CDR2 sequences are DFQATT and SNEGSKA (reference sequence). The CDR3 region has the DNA TGCAGTGCTAGAAAGGGGTATGGCTACACCTTC. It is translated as CSARKGYGYTF.

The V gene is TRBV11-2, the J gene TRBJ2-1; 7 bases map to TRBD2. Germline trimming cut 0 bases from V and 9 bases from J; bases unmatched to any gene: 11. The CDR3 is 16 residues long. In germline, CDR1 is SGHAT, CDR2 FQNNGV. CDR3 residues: CASSLESPGTTPEQFF. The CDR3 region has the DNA TGTGCCAGCAGCTTAGAAAGTCCCGGGACTACCCCTGAGCAGTTCTTC.

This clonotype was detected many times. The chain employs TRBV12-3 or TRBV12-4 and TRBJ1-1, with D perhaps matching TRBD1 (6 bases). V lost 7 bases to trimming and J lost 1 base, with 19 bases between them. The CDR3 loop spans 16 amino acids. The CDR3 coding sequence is TGTGCCAGCACCCAAAGAAAGGGGGAGAAGAACACTGAAGCTTTCTTT. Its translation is CASTQRKGEKNTEAFF.

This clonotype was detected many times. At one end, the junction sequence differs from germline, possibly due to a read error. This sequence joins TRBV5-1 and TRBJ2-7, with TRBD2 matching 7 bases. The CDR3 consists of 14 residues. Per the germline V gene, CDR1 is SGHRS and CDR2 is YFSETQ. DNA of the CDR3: TGTGCCAGCAGTTTGTCTAGCGGTACCTACGAGCAGTACTTC. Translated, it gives CASSLSSGTYEQYF. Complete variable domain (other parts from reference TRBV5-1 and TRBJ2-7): KAGVTQTPRYLIKTRGQQVTLSCSPISGHRSVSWYQQTPGQGLQFLFEYFSETQRNKGNFPGRFSGRQFSNSRSEMNVSTLELGDSALYLCASSLSSGTYEQYFGPGTRLTVT.

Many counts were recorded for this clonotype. CDR3 nucleotide sequence: TGCGCCAGCAGCTTGACTAGCGGGAGATCATTCGACGAGCAGTACTTC. Translating gives CASSLTSGRSFDEQYF. J is TRBJ2-7 and V is TRBV5-1; 11 bases are shared with TRBD2. The germline V gene has CDR1 SGHRS and CDR2 YFSETQ. CDR3 length: 16 amino acids. Germline trimming cut 1 base from V and 5 bases from J; bases unmatched to any gene: 8.

CDR3 sequence: CATQKSGAGGNEAFF. The CDR3 DNA follows: TGTGCCACTCAAAAATCTGGGGCAGGGGGCAATGAAGCTTTCTTT. The chain recombines TRBV19 with TRBJ1-1; TRBD1 aligns across 8 bases. CDR3 size: 15 residues. Trimming at V came to 10 bases and at J to 7 bases, leaving 17 bases not matched to a gene. Germline loops: CDR1 LNHDA, CDR2 SQIVND (reference sequence).

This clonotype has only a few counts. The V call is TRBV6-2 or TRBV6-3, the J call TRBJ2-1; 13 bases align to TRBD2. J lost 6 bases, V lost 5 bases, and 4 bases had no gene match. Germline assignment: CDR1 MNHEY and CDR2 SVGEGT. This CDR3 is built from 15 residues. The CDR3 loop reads CASSPGLAGFNEQFF. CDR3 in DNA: TGTGCCAGCAGTCCGGGACTAGCGGGATTCAATGAGCAGTTCTTC.

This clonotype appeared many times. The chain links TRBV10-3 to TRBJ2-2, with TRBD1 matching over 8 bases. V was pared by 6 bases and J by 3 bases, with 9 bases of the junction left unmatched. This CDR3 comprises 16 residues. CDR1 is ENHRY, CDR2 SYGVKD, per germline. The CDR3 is CAISAGQGADTGELFF. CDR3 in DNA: TGTGCCATCAGCGCGGGGCAGGGGGCGGACACCGGGGAGCTGTTTTTT.

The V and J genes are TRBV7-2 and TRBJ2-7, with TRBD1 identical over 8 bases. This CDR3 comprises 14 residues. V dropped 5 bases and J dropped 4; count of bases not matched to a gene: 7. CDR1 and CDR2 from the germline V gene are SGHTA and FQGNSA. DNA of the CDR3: TGTGCCAGCAGCGGAAGAGGACAGGGTTACGAGCAGTACTTC. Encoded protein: CASSGRGQGYEQYF.

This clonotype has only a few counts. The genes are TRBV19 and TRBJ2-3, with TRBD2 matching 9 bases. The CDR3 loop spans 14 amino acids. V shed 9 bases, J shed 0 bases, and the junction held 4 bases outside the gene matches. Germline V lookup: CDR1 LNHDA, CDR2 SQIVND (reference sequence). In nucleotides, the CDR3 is TGTGCCAGCCAGACTAGCGGAAGCACAGATACGCAGTATTTT. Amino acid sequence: CASQTSGSTDTQYF.

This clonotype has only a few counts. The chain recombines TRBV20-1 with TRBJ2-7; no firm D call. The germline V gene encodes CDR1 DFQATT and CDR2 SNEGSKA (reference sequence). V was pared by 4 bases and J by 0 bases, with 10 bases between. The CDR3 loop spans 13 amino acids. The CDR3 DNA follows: TGCAGTGCTATATTAGACATCTCCTACGAGCAGTACTTC. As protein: CSAILDISYEQYF.

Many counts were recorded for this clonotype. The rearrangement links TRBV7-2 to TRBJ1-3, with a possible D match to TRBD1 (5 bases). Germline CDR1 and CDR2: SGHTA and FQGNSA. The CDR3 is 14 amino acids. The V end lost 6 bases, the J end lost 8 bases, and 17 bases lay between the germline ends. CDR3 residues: CASRSRGALDTIYF. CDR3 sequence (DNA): TGTGCCAGCAGATCCAGAGGGGCATTGGACACCATATATTTT.

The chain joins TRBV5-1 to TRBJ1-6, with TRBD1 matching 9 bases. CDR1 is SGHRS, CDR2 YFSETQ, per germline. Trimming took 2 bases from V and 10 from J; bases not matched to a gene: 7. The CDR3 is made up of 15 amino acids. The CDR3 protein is CASSFLQGAESPLHF. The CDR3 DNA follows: TGCGCCAGCAGCTTCCTACAGGGGGCGGAATCACCCCTCCACTTT.

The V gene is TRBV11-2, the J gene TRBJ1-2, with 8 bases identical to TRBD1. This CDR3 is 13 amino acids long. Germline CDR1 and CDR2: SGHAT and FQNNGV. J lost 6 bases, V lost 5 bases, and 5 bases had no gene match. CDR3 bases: TGTGCCAGCAGCCTCGACAGGGGAAATGGCTACACCTTC. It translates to CASSLDRGNGYTF.